This T cell receptor (beta chain) was identified during a study of blood T cell repertoires in COVID-19. The wider study: Acute and convalescent COVID-19 specimens originated in the United States, Italy and Spain.

Methods used by the authors: Reference gene primer amplification in the assay estimated nucleated cell counts. The method was immunoSEQ multiplex PCR; TCRdb's version includes in-frame clones alone and lacks a portion of them. The V and J calls and clone size are taken from that table; D and trimming were inferred from the DNA. The sample shows just over 150,000 clones, 70% to 85% of them seen only once. The V gene lost 1 base and the J gene lost 0 bases, with 12 bases spanning the gap. Germline V lookup: CDR1 KGHSH, CDR2 LQKENI. This CDR3 comprises 16 residues. Sequenced sample: peripheral blood. The sequence came from a woman at least 80 years old with acute or convalescent COVID-19. V is TRBV18 and J is TRBJ1-1; possibly TRBD1 for D (5 bases). In DNA, the CDR3 is TGTGCCAGCTCACCACTCAGGGCCCCCATGAACACTGAAGCTTTCTTT. It yields the protein CASSPLRAPMNTEAFF.